A selection of T cell receptor beta chains follows, all from one sample in a study of immune evolution from preneoplasia to lung adenocarcinoma. Here immunoSEQ multiplex PCR was the method, and the copy in TCRdb shows in-frame clones only, minus some. This table has 14,000 to 15,000 clones, approximately 80% appearing once. The sequencing sample was made of FFPE minimally invasive lung adenocarcinoma tissue. The receptors shown here come from a person aged 55-79 years with lung adenocarcinoma. CDR3s include the opening cysteine and the closing phenylalanine or tryptophan. A D gene is named only where the DNA matches it firmly. Clone sizes are given selectively: once, few, many, or a class where the clone is expanded.

v_call	j_call	d_call	clone_size	cdr3_aa	cdr3_nt
TRBV11-3	TRBJ1-1	NA	NA	CASSFRATNTEAFF	TGTGCCAGCAGCTTCCGGGCCACTAACACTGAAGCTTTCTTT
TRBV11-3	TRBJ2-7	TRBD1	NA	CASSLASQGADEQYF	TGTGCCAGCAGCTTAGCGTCCCAGGGGGCTGACGAGCAGTACTTC
TRBV6-5	TRBJ2-5	NA	NA	CASSYSISTTEETQYF	TGTGCCAGCAGTTACTCGATCTCGACAACAGAAGAGACCCAGTACTTC
TRBV28	TRBJ1-4	NA	once	CASSQTGVTEKLFF	TGTGCCAGCAGTCAAACAGGTGTGACGGAAAAACTGTTTTTT
TRBV28	TRBJ2-2	NA	NA	CASSFSRPNTGELFF	TGTGCCAGCAGTTTTAGTAGACCGAACACCGGGGAGCTGTTTTTT
TRBV6-4	TRBJ2-6	NA	NA	CASSDGNSGANVLTF	TGTGCCAGCAGTGACGGGAACTCTGGGGCCAACGTCCTGACTTTC
TRBV6-1	TRBJ2-3	NA	NA	CASRAQGIGTDTQYF	TGTGCCAGCAGGGCCCAGGGGATCGGCACAGATACGCAGTATTTT
TRBV15	TRBJ1-1	NA	NA	CATSRDFLGGTEAFF	TGTGCCACCAGCAGAGATTTTTTAGGTGGAACTGAAGCTTTCTTT
TRBV11-3	TRBJ2-7	TRBD2	NA	CASQPKRGSYEQYF	TGTGCCAGCCAACCCAAGCGGGGTTCCTACGAGCAGTACTTC
TRBV4-3	TRBJ1-4	NA	few	CASSLLGSNEKLFF	TGCGCCAGCAGCCTTCTCGGCTCTAATGAAAAACTGTTTTTT
TRBV10-2	TRBJ1-1	NA	NA	CASSEANTEAFF	TGCGCCAGCAGTGAAGCGAACACTGAAGCTTTCTTT
TRBV5-6	TRBJ2-1	NA	NA	CASSFSSNEQFF	TGTGCCAGCAGCTTTAGTAGCAATGAGCAGTTCTTC
TRBV28	TRBJ1-2	TRBD1	NA	CASRGDREYGYTF	TGTGCCAGCAGGGGGGACAGGGAGTATGGCTACACCTTC
TRBV6-6	TRBJ2-1	NA	NA	CASSVSGTPNNEQFF	TGTGCCAGCAGTGTCTCCGGGACCCCCAACAATGAGCAGTTCTTC
TRBV20-1	TRBJ2-3	NA	NA	CSAEQDTQYF	TGCAGTGCCGAACAAGATACGCAGTATTTT
TRBV29-1	TRBJ2-7	TRBD2	NA	CSVDSGGYEQYF	TGCAGCGTTGATAGCGGGGGTTACGAGCAGTACTTC
TRBV6-5	TRBJ2-7	NA	NA	CASSPTFSSYEQYF	TGTGCCAGCAGTCCGACGTTTAGCTCCTACGAGCAGTACTTC
TRBV28	TRBJ1-2	NA	NA	CASSFGRTVYGYTF	TGTGCCAGCAGTTTTGGTCGGACGGTCTATGGCTACACCTTC
TRBV7-3	TRBJ1-1	NA	NA	CASSLEPNTEAFF	TGTGCCAGCAGCTTAGAACCGAACACTGAAGCTTTCTTT
TRBV6-6	TRBJ1-2	TRBD1	once	CASSHGQENGYTF	TGTGCCAGCAGCCATGGACAGGAAAATGGCTACACCTTC
TRBV7-9	TRBJ2-7	NA	NA	CASSLIQGAYEQYF	TGTGCCAGCAGCTTAATACAGGGAGCCTACGAGCAGTACTTC
TRBV5-4	TRBJ1-3	NA	NA	CASSFAASSGNTIYF	TGTGCCAGCAGCTTTGCGGCGAGCTCTGGAAACACCATATATTTT
TRBV2	TRBJ1-1	NA	NA	CAKTVNTEAFF	TGTGCCAAGACGGTGAACACTGAAGCTTTCTTT
TRBV6-4	TRBJ2-1	NA	NA	CASSDNRNEQFF	TGTGCCAGCAGTGACAACAGGAATGAGCAGTTCTTC
TRBV6-5	TRBJ2-1	NA	NA	CASRLFFDGNEQFF	TGTGCCAGCAGACTCTTTTTCGATGGGAATGAGCAGTTCTTC
TRBV2	TRBJ2-3	NA	NA	CASSRDTQYF	TGTGCCAGCAGTCGAGATACGCAGTATTTT
TRBV7-2	TRBJ2-7	NA	NA	CASSSWTASYEQYF	TGTGCCAGCAGCTCTTGGACAGCTTCCTACGAGCAGTACTTC
TRBV14	TRBJ2-3	NA	once	CASSRLDRATDTQYF	TGTGCCAGCAGTCGACTAGATAGGGCCACAGATACGCAGTATTTT
TRBV27	TRBJ2-1	NA	NA	CASRMRGATGTYNEQFF	TGTGCCAGCAGAATGCGGGGGGCGACAGGGACCTACAATGAGCAGTTCTTC
TRBV7-3	TRBJ2-2	TRBD1	NA	CASSLTGTGGGIGELFF	TGTGCCAGCAGCTTAACGGGGACAGGGGGCGGAATCGGGGAGCTGTTTTTT
TRBV23-1	TRBJ2-7	NA	NA	CASSQPVPTGRNYEQYF	TGCGCCAGCAGTCAACCGGTCCCGACAGGGAGGAACTACGAGCAGTACTTC
TRBV5-4	TRBJ2-5	NA	NA	CASSLWVGGAGGTQYF	TGTGCCAGCAGCTTATGGGTCGGGGGGGCAGGGGGGACCCAGTACTTC